The T cell receptor (beta chain) described here comes from a study of shared clonotypes between healthy human individuals. With 2 bases removed from V and 5 bases from J, the gap between germline ends came to 9 bases. Germline V gene lookup returns CDR1 SSHAT and CDR2 FNYEAQ (reference sequence). The CDR3 covers 13 residues. Libraries were prepared by immunoSEQ multiplex PCR; TCRdb keeps only in-frame clonotypes and omits some of them. Found here are hundreds of thousands of clones, roughly 70% of them singletons; the top ten hold about 1.7%. The sequencing input was memory CD4+ T cells sorted from blood. The sample's subset: CD45RA-negative fraction. The sequence was collected from a woman in her 30s in good health. The chain has TRBV7-7 and TRBJ2-5; tentatively, D is TRBD1 (6 bases). The CDR3 sequence is CASSLFRGETQYF. In nucleotides, the CDR3 is TGTGCCAGCAGCTTATTCAGGGGCGAGACCCAGTACTTC. Variable domain in full (rest from reference TRBV7-7 and TRBJ2-5): GAGVSQSPRYKVTKRGQDVTLRCDPISSHATLYWYQQALGQGPEFLTYFNYEAQPDKSGLPSDRFSAERPEGSISTLTIQRTEQRDSAMYRCASSLFRGETQYFGPGTRLLVL.